This T cell receptor (beta chain) appears in the sequencing data of a study of sequential checkpoint blockade in melanoma. Study background: Maintenance nivolumab came after either treatment sequence. Under 95 pretreatment tumor DNA samples were TCRβ immunosequenced. Study-wide findings and caveats: PD-L1 staining and CD8+ counts, not mutational load, tracked tumor T-cell clonality.

Treatment defined: randomized to nivolumab then ipilimumab (arm A) or the reverse (arm B). DNA-damaging chemotherapy had not been given to any patient beforehand. Germline V gene sequence: CDR1 SGHNT, CDR2 YENEEA. CDR3 length equals 15 residues. V lost 5 bases to trimming and J lost 7 bases, with 18 bases between them. By share, this clone counts as large (0.1 to 1%). Its cognate antigen is unknown. Measured with immunoSEQ multiplex PCR; TCRdb has only the in-frame clones, and not every one. In the table there are roughly 2,200 clones, about a quarter of which are singletons. Specimen: tumor tissue (inferred from file names), collected from a patient given nivolumab and ipilimumab in sequence. The chain links TRBV11-3 to TRBJ2-1; D tentatively fits TRBD1 or TRBD2 (5 bases each). This receptor was identified in a human donor with melanoma. The CDR3 region is CASSGWMLGENEQFF. In DNA, the CDR3 is TGTGCCAGCAGCGGATGGATGTTGGGGGAGAATGAGCAGTTCTTC.